What follows is one T cell receptor beta chain and its context. Only in-frame clones appear in the TCRdb table, and some are missing; sequencing was by immunoSEQ multiplex PCR. Altogether about 63,000 clones are present, 88% being singletons, with the ten largest covering approximately 14%. This entry is derived from a study of PD-1 blockade in mismatch repair-deficient tumors. Per germline, CDR1 LNHDA and CDR2 SQIVND (reference sequence). V was cut by 3 bases and J by 0 bases, with 7 bases left in between. The CDR3 has 14 amino acids. Here the sequenced sample was peripheral blood, taken 52 weeks after starting pembrolizumab. The TCR sequence derives from an adult with mismatch repair-deficient cancer. The V gene is TRBV19, the J gene TRBJ2-3; D is perhaps TRBD2 (5 bases). CDR3 bases: TGTGCCAGTAGTATGGGCGGGAGCACAGATACGCAGTATTTT. As protein: CASSMGGSTDTQYF.